This entry is about one TCR beta chain. The data derive from a study of blood T cell repertoires in COVID-19. Study-level background: Specimens from acute and convalescent COVID-19 originated in the United States, Italy and Spain. Sample material is recorded as cDNA or gDNA derived from T cells, B-cell-depleted T cells, or PBMCs.

In the source study's methods: Counts of nucleated cells, estimated from reference gene primer amplification, were obtained. TCRdb's table, derived via immunoSEQ multiplex PCR, lists solely in-frame clones and lacks some. The V and J calls and clone size come from that table; D and trimming were worked out from the DNA. The table includes 75,000 to 95,000 clones, roughly four fifths detected once. Germline-derived CDR1 and CDR2 are KGHSH and LQKENI. V lost 0 bases and J lost 3; bases outside the gene matches: 7. CDR3 length: 16 amino acids. This TCR was sampled from a man aged 55 to 70 with acute or convalescent COVID-19. V gene TRBV18 combines with J gene TRBJ1-1, with 7 bases aligning to TRBD1. The sequencing input was peripheral blood. CDR3 DNA sequence: TGTGCCAGCTCACCACCTCGGACAGGAAGGGACACTGAAGCTTTCTTT. Its protein is CASSPPRTGRDTEAFF.